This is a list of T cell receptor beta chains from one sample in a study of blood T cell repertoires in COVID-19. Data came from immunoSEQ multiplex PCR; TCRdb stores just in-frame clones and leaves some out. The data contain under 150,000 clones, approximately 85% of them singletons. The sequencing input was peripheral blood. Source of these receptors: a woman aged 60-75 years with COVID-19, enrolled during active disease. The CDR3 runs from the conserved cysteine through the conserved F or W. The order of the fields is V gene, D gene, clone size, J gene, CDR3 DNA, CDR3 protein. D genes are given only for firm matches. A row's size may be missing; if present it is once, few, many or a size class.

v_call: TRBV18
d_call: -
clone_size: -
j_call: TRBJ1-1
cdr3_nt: TGTGCCAGCTCCCGGGACATCCAGAACACTGAAGCTTTCTTT
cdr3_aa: CASSRDIQNTEAFF

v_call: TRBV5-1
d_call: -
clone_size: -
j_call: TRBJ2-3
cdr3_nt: TGCGCCAGCAGCGACCGACAGAGCACAGATACGCAGTATTTT
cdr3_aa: CASSDRQSTDTQYF

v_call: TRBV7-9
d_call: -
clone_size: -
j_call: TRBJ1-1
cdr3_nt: TGTGCCAGCAGTTTACAAGGGGTGGGCAGGGAGAACACTGAAGCTTTCTTT
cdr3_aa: CASSLQGVGRENTEAFF

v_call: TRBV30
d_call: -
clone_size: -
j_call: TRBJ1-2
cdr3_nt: TGTGCCTGGACAACAGGGTTGGGGGTCTATGGCTACACCTTC
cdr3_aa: CAWTTGLGVYGYTF

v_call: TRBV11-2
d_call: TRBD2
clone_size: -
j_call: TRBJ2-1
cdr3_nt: TGTGCCAGCAGCTTACTAGCGGGGGGGCCCGGTGAGCAGTTCTTC
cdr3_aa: CASSLLAGGPGEQFF

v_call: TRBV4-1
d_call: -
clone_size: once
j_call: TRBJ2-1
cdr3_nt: TGCGCCAGCAGCCTGGTCGGTAGCGATGTTAGCTCCTACAATGAGCAGTTCTTC
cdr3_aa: CASSLVGSDVSSYNEQFF

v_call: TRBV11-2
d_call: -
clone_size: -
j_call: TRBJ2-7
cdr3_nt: TGTGCCAGCAGCCCGGGAACCTACGAGCAGTACTTC
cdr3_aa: CASSPGTYEQYF

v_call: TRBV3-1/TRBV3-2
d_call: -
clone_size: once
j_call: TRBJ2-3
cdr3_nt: TGTGCCAGCAGCCAGTGGGGGGTGGGTAGCGGAAGCACAGATACGCAGTATTTT
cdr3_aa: CASSQWGVGSGSTDTQYF

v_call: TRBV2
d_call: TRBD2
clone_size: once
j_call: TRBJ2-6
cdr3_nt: TGTGCCGGGGGGGATCGGCAGGGACCTGGGGCCAACGTCCTGACTTTC
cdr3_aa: CAGGDRQGPGANVLTF

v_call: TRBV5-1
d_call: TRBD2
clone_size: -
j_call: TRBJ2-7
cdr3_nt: TGCGCCAGCAGCTTGAGCGGGGTTCTGAGGGAGCAGTACTTC
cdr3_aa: CASSLSGVLREQYF

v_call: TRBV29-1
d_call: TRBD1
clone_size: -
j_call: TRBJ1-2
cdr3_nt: TGCAGCGCGGGACAGGGGGCGCACGGCTACACCTTC
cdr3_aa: CSAGQGAHGYTF

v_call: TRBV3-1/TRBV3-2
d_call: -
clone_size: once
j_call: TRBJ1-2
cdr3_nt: TGTGCCAGCAGCCAAGAGGAGAGTATTGGCTACACCTTC
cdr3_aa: CASSQEESIGYTF

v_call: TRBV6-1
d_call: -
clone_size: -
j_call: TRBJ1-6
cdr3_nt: TGTGCCAGCAGTGATCGTGAGCGGGATTCACCCCTCCACTTT
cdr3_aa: CASSDRERDSPLHF

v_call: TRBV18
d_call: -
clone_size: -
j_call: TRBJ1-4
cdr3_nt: TGTGCCAGCTCACCCCGGGAACGGGAAAAACTGTTTTTT
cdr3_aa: CASSPREREKLFF

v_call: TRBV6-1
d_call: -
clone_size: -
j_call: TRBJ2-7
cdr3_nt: TGTGCCAGCAGTGAATTACCAGTTCTGGACGAGCAGTACTTC
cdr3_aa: CASSELPVLDEQYF

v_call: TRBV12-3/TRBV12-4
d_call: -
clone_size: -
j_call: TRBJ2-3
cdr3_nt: TGTGCCAGCAGGGGCCCTAGCACAGATACGCAGTATTTT
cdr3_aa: CASRGPSTDTQYF

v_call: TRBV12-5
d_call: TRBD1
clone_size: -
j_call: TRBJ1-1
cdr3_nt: TGTGCTAGTGGTCGTTGGACAGGGGAAAACACTGAAGCTTTCTTT
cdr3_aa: CASGRWTGENTEAFF

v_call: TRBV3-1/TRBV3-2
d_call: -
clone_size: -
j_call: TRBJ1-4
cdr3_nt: TGTGCCAGCAGCCAAGATTGGGCGACAGTCGATGAAAAACTGTTTTTT
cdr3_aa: CASSQDWATVDEKLFF

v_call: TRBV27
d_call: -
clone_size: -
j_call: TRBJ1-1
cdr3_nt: TGTGCCAGCAGTTTCCGGGACGGGGGGAACACTGAAGCTTTCTTT
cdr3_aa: CASSFRDGGNTEAFF

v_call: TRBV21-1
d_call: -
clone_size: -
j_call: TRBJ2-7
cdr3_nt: TGTGCCAGCAGCAAATGGGGGAAGAGACAGGGTTTTTCCTACGAGCAGTACTTC
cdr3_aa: CASSKWGKRQGFSYEQYF

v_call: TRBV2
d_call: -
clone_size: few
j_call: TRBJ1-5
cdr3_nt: TGTGCCGGGGGGGCTACCAGGGATCAGCCCCAGCATTTT
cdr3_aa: CAGGATRDQPQHF

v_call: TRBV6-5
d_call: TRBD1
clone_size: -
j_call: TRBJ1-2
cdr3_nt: TGTGCCAGCAGGCCCGGGACAGGGCCTCACTATGGCTACACCTTC
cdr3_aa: CASRPGTGPHYGYTF

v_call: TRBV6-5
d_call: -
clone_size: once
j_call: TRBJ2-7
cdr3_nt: TGTGCCAGCACCCAAGGGACTTTTACCTACGAGCAGTACTTC
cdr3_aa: CASTQGTFTYEQYF

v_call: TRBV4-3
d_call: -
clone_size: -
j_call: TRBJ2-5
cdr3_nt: TGCGCCAGCAGCGGGGGGGCCGGTGAGACCCAGTACTTC
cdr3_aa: CASSGGAGETQYF

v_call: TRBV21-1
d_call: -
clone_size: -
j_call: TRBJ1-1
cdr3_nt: TGTGCCAGCAGTCTTCCGGGACAGATTACAAACACTGAAGCTTTCTTT
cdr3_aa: CASSLPGQITNTEAFF

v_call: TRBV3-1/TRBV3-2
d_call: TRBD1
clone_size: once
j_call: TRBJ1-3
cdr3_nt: TGTGCCAGCAGTCAAGGACAGGGACGCGGCACCATATATTTT
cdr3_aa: CASSQGQGRGTIYF

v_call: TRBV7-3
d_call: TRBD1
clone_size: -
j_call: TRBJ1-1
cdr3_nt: TGTGCCAGCAGCCCCGGGACAGGGCTGAACACTGAAGCTTTCTTT
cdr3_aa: CASSPGTGLNTEAFF

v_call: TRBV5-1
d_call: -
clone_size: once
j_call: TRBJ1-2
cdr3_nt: TGCGCCAGCAGGCCAGGCCGATCCTCAAACTATGGCTACACCTTC
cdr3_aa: CASRPGRSSNYGYTF

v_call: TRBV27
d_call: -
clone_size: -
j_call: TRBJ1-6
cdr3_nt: TGTGCCAGCAGTTTATCACCAGGGGAGCCACCCCTCCACTTT
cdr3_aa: CASSLSPGEPPLHF

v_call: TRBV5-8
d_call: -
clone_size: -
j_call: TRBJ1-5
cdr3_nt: TGTGCCAGCAGCTTGGGGTTCGACACGTCCTCCAATCAGCCCCAGCATTTT
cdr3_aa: CASSLGFDTSSNQPQHF

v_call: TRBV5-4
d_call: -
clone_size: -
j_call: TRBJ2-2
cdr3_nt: TGTGCCAGCAGCTTTCGGGTTGACGACGGGGAGCTGTTTTTT
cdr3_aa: CASSFRVDDGELFF

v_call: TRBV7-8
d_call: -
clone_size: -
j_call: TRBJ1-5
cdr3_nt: TGTGCCAGCAGCGCGGGACGGGGTCAGCCCCAGCATTTT
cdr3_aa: CASSAGRGQPQHF

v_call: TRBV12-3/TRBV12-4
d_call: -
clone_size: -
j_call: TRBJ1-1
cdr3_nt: TGTGCCAGCAGCTCCGAAGGGGGAGCTTTCTTT
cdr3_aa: CASSSEGGAFF

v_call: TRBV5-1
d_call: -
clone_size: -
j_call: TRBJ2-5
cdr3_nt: TGCGCCAGCAGATTGGGTAGCCCCCAAGAGACCCAGTACTTC
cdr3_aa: CASRLGSPQETQYF

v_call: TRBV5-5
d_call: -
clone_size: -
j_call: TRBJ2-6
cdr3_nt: TGTGCCAGCAGCTATTACACCTCTGGGGCCAACGTCCTGACTTTC
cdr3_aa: CASSYYTSGANVLTF

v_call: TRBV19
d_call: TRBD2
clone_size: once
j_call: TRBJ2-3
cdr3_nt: TGTGCCAGTAGTACGACTAGCGGGAGCACAGATACGCAGTATTTT
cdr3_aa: CASSTTSGSTDTQYF

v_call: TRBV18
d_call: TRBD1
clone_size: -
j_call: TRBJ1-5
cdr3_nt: TGTGCCAGCTCACCACGGACAGGGCCCAATCAGCCCCAGCATTTT
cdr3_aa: CASSPRTGPNQPQHF

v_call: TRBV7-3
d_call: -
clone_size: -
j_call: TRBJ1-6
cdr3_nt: TGTGCCAGCAGCTTAGCAGCCTATAATTCACCCCTCCACTTT
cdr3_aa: CASSLAAYNSPLHF

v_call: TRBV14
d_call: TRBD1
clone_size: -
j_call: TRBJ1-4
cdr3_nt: TGTGCCAGCAGCACTAGGGACAGGGCAACTAATGAAAAACTGTTTTTT
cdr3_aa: CASSTRDRATNEKLFF

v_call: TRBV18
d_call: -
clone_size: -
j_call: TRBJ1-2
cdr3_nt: TGTGCCAGCTCTGCCTCCTCTAACAGGGAGGGCTATGGCTACACCTTC
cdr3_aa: CASSASSNREGYGYTF

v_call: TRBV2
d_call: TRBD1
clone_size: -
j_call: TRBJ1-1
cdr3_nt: TGTGCCAGCAGTGATGGACAGGGGGCGACTGAAGCTTTCTTT
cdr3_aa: CASSDGQGATEAFF

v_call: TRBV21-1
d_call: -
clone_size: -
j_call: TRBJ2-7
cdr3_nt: TGTGCCAGCAGCAAAACCCACAGGGATAGGTCCTACGAGCAGTACTTC
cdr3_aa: CASSKTHRDRSYEQYF

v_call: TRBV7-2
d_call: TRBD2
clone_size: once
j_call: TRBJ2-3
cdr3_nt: TGTGCCAGCAGCCCGCCGGGCGGGGGGGGACAGGATACGCAGTATTTT
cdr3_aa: CASSPPGGGGQDTQYF

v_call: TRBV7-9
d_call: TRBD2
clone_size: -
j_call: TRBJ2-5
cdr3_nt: TGTGCCAGCAGCGCTAGCGGGGGGGCCGGGGAGACCCAGTACTTC
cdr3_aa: CASSASGGAGETQYF

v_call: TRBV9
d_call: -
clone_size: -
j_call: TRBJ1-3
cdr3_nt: TGTGCCAGCAGCGTGGCTGACGGGGACACCATATATTTT
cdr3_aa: CASSVADGDTIYF

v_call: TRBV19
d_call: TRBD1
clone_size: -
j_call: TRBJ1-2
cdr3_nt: TGTGCCAGTAGTATGGGACAGGGTTTTCACTATGGCTACACCTTC
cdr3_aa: CASSMGQGFHYGYTF

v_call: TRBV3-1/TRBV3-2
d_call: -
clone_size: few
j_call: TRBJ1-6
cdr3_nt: TGTGCCAGCAGCCACCAGGAAAATTCACCCCTCCACTTT
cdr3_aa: CASSHQENSPLHF

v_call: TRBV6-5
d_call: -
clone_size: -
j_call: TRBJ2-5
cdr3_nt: TGTGCCAGCAAAGGGGCAGAGACCCAGTACTTC
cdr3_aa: CASKGAETQYF

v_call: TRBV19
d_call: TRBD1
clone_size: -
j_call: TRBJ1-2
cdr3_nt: TGTGCCAGTAGTAGAGACAGGGGCTATGGCTACACCTTC
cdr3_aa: CASSRDRGYGYTF

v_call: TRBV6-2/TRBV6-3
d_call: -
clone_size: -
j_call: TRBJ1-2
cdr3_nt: TGTGCCAGCAGTTACTCCGGGACAATCTATGGCTACACCTTC
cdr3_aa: CASSYSGTIYGYTF

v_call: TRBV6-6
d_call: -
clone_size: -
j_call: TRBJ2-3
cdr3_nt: TGTGCCAGCGGGCGAGGCCGGGGGGCTAAATCAGATACGCAGTATTTT
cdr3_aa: CASGRGRGAKSDTQYF

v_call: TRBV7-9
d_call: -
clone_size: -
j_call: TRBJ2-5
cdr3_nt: TGTGCCAGCAGCTTAGCTGGGGCTAGGGGGAAGGAGACCCAGTACTTC
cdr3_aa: CASSLAGARGKETQYF

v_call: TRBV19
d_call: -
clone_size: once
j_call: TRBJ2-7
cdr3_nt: TGTGCCAGTAGTATGACAAATACCTACGAGCAGTACTTC
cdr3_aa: CASSMTNTYEQYF

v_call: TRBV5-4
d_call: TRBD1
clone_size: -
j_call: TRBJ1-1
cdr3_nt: TGTGCCAGCAGCCCCAGGCGGCAGGGGGCGGTGACTGAAGCTTTCTTT
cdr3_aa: CASSPRRQGAVTEAFF

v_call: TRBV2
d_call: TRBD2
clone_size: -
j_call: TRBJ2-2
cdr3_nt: TGTGCCAGCAGCTTTCAGACTAGCGGGGGAACGAACACCGGGGAGCTGTTTTTT
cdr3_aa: CASSFQTSGGTNTGELFF

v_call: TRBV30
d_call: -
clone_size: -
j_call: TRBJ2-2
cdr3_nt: TGTGCCTGGAGTGTAGTGGCGGGTATCACCGGGGAGCTGTTTTTT
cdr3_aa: CAWSVVAGITGELFF

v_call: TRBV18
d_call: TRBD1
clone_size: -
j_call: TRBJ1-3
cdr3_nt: TGTGCCAGCTCACGGACGGGACAGGGTCCTGGAAACACCATATATTTT
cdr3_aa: CASSRTGQGPGNTIYF

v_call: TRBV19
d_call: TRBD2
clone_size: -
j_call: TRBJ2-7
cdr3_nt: TGTGCCAGTAGTATATCCGGACTAGCCTACGAGCAGTACTTC
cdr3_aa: CASSISGLAYEQYF

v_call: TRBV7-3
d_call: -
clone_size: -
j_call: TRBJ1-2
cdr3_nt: TGTGCCAGCAGCTTAGTTGGAGGGGATAACTATGGCTACACCTTC
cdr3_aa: CASSLVGGDNYGYTF